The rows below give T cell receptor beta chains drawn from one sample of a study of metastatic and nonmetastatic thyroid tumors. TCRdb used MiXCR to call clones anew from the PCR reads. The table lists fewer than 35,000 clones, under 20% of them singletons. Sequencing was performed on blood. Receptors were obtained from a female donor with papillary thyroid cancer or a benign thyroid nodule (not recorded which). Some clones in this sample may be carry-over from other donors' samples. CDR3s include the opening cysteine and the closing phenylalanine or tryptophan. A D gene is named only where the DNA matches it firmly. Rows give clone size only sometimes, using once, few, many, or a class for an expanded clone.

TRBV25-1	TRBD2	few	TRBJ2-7	CASSRLAGGAYEQYF	TGTGCCAGCAGTCGACTAGCGGGAGGCGCCTACGAGCAGTACTTC
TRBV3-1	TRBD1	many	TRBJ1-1	CASSPPRTGNTEAFF	TGTGCCAGCAGCCCCCCCCGGACAGGTAACACTGAAGCTTTCTTT
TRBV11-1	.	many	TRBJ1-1	CASSTSWPTENTEAFF	TGTGCCAGCAGCACCAGCTGGCCAACAGAGAACACTGAAGCTTTCTTT
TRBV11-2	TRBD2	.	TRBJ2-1	CASSLVGLGYSEQFF	TGTGCCAGCAGCTTAGTGGGACTAGGGTACAGTGAGCAGTTCTTC
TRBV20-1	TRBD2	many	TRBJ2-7	CSARLAGPFYEQYF	TGCAGTGCTAGGTTAGCGGGACCTTTCTACGAGCAGTACTTC
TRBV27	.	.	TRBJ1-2	CASSSGGYYGYTF	TGTGCCAGCAGTTCCGGCGGATACTATGGCTACACCTTC
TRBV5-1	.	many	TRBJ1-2	CASSQDPTLYGYTF	TGCGCCAGCAGTCAGGACCCAACCCTTTATGGCTACACCTTC
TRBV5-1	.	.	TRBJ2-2	CASSLGLVNTVELFF	TGCGCCAGCAGCTTGGGTCTCGTTAACACCGTGGAGCTGTTTTTT
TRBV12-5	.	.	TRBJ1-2	CVSGRVQGNYGYTF	TGTGTTAGTGGCCGCGTACAAGGGAACTATGGCTACACCTTC
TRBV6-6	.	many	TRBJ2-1	CASSYSWGSYNEQFF	TGTGCCAGCAGTTACTCTTGGGGGTCCTACAATGAGCAGTTCTTC
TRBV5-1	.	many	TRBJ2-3	CASSLSGGWDTDTQYF	TGCGCCAGCAGCCTCTCGGGCGGCTGGGACACAGATACGCAGTATTTT
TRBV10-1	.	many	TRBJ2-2	CASSEDENTGELFF	TGCGCCAGCAGTGAGGACGAGAACACCGGGGAGCTGTTTTTT
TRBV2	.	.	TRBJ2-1	CASNDGYNEQLF	TGTGCCAGCAATGATGGCTACAATGAGCAGTTATTC
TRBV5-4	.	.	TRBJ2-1	CASSLASLGLGRNEQFF	TGTGCCAGCAGCTTGGCCTCCCTAGGCCTTGGAAGGAATGAGCAGTTCTTC
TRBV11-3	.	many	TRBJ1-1	CASSLVRTGTEAFF	TGTGCCAGCAGCTTAGTGAGAACGGGGACTGAAGCTTTCTTT
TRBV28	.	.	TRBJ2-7	CVTEPEAYDQYF	TGTGTCACCGAGCCGGAGGCCTACGATCAGTACTTC
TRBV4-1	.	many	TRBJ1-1	CASSQDRLGYTEAFF	TGCGCCAGCAGCCAAGATAGGTTGGGGTACACTGAAGCTTTCTTT
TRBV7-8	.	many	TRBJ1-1	CASSLAPGATEAFF	TGTGCCAGCAGCTTAGCGCCAGGGGCCACTGAAGCTTTCTTT
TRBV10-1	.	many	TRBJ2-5	CASSDYSTMETQYF	TGCGCCAGCAGTGATTACTCTACAATGGAGACCCAGTACTTC
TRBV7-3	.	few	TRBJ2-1	CASSPLAERMDERFF	TGTGCCAGCAGCCCCTTAGCGGAGCGGATGGATGAGCGGTTCTTC
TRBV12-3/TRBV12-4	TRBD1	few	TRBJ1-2	CASSWTGVSPHYGYTF	TGTGCCAGCAGTTGGACAGGGGTCTCCCCCCATTATGGCTACACCTTC
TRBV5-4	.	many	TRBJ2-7	CASRVRDTPSYEQYF	TGTGCCAGCAGAGTACGGGACACTCCTTCCTACGAGCAGTACTTC
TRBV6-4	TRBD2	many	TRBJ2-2	CASSPPAGGTGELFF	TGTGCCAGCAGTCCTCCAGCGGGAGGAACCGGGGAGCTGTTTTTT
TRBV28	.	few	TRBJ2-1	CASRWGLVNEQFF	TGTGCCAGCAGGTGGGGACTTGTTAATGAGCAGTTCTTC